The rows below give T cell receptor beta chains drawn from one sample of a study of cytomegalovirus exposure and HLA in healthy donors. The data were produced by immunoSEQ multiplex PCR, yet TCRdb's version contains in-frame clones alone and is incomplete. The table shows tens of thousands of clones, with about 90% occurring only once. Sequenced: PBMCs. The receptors stem from a young woman in good health and CMV-seropositive. CDR3s include the opening cysteine and the closing phenylalanine or tryptophan. Each record gives: D gene, V gene, J gene, clone size, CDR3 DNA, CDR3 protein. The D gene is left open where the match is weak. The listing skips clone size in some rows; elsewhere it reads once, few, many or a size class.

d_gene: NA; v_gene: TRBV7-6; j_gene: TRBJ2-2; abundance: NA; CDR3nt: TGTGCCAGCAGCTTAGCTGGGGGGGCTGGGACCGGGGAGCTGTTTTTT; CDR3aa: CASSLAGGAGTGELFF
d_gene: TRBD2; v_gene: TRBV11-2; j_gene: TRBJ2-7; abundance: NA; CDR3nt: TGTGCCAGCAGCTTTTGGGGTGGCGGGGGAAGCTACGAGCAGTACTTC; CDR3aa: CASSFWGGGGSYEQYF
d_gene: NA; v_gene: TRBV6-6; j_gene: TRBJ2-7; abundance: once; CDR3nt: TGTGCCAGCAGTTACGAGGAAATCTACGAGCAGTACTTC; CDR3aa: CASSYEEIYEQYF
d_gene: NA; v_gene: TRBV7-9; j_gene: TRBJ2-1; abundance: NA; CDR3nt: TGTGCCAGCAGCTTATGGTCCTCATCGGATGAGCAGTTCTTC; CDR3aa: CASSLWSSSDEQFF
d_gene: NA; v_gene: TRBV19; j_gene: TRBJ1-3; abundance: NA; CDR3nt: TGTGCCAGCATTCCGGGGGGCAGAAACACCATATATTTT; CDR3aa: CASIPGGRNTIYF
d_gene: TRBD2; v_gene: TRBV11-2; j_gene: TRBJ2-3; abundance: NA; CDR3nt: TGTGCCAGCAACCTAGCGGGAAGCACAGATACGCAGTATTTT; CDR3aa: CASNLAGSTDTQYF
d_gene: NA; v_gene: TRBV7-9; j_gene: TRBJ1-1; abundance: once; CDR3nt: TGTGCCAGCTGTCAGGGGAACACTGAAGCTTTCTTT; CDR3aa: CASCQGNTEAFF
d_gene: TRBD1; v_gene: TRBV30; j_gene: TRBJ1-5; abundance: NA; CDR3nt: TGTGCCTGGAGTGTGCAGGGGGATCAGCCCCAGCATTTT; CDR3aa: CAWSVQGDQPQHF
d_gene: TRBD1; v_gene: TRBV30; j_gene: TRBJ1-4; abundance: NA; CDR3nt: TGTGCCTGGAGTGAGACAGGGGGCGAGCGGGAAAAACTGTTTTTT; CDR3aa: CAWSETGGEREKLFF
d_gene: TRBD2; v_gene: TRBV9; j_gene: TRBJ2-1; abundance: NA; CDR3nt: TGTGCCAGCAGCCCCCAGGCTAGCGGGAGGTACAATGAGCAGTTCTTC; CDR3aa: CASSPQASGRYNEQFF